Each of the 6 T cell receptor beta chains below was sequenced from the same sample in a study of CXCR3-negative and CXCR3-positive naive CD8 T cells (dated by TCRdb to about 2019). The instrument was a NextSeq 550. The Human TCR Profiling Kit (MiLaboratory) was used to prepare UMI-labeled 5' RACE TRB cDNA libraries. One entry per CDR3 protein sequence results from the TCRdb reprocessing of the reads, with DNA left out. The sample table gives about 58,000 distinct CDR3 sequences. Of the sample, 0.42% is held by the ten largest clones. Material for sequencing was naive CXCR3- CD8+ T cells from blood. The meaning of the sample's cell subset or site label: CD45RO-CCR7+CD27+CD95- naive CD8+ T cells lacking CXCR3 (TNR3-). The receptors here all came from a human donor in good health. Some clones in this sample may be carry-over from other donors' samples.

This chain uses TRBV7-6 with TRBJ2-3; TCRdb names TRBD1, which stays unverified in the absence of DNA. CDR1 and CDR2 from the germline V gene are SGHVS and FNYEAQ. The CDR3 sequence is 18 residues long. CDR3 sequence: CASSRSFGGALGTDTQYF.

CDR3: CSASSGESSYNEQFF. The chain is built from TRBV20-1 and TRBJ2-1; TCRdb gives TRBD2 as the D gene, but with no DNA this cannot be confirmed. CDR3 size: 15 residues. Germline CDR1 DFQATT, CDR2 SNEGSKA (reference sequence).

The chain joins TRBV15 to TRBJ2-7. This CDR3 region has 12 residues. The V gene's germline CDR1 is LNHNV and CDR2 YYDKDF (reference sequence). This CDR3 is CATSRKADEQYF.

The CDR3: CASRMDARMESYEQYF. This chain joins TRBV6-2 or TRBV6-3 and TRBJ2-7. This CDR3 is 16 amino acids long. CDR1 and CDR2 (germline): MNHEY, SVGEGT.

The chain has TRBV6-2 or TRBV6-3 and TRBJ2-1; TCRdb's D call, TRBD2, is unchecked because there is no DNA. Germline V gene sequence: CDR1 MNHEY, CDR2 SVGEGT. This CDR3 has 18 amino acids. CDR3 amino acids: CASSWKRGFASSYNEQFF.

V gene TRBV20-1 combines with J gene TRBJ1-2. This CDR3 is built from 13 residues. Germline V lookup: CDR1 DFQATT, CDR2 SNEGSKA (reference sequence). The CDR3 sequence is CSARVGGPNGYTF.